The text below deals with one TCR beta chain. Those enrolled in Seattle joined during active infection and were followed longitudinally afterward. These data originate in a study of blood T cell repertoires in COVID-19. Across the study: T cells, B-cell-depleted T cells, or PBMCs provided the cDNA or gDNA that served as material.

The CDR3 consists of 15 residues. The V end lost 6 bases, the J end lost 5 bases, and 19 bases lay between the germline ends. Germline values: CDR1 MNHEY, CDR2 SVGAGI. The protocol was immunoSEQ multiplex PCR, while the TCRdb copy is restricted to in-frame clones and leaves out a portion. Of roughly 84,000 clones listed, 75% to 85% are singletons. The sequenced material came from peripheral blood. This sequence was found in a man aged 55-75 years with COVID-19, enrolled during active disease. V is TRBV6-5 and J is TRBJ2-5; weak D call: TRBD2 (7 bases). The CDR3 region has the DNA TGTGCCAGCAGACCCCGTCGGGGGGCGCATGAGACCCAGTACTTC. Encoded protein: CASRPRRGAHETQYF.